Presented here are 24 T cell receptor beta chains from one specimen sequenced in a study of blood T cell repertoires in COVID-19 (dated by TCRdb to about 2020). The library was obtained by the immunoSEQ multiplex PCR assay. Entries here come from immuneACCESS through TCRdb and include only in-frame sequences with V and J called. Some clones fail to appear in such tables; in the studies checked, an unresolved V gene covers under half of the shortfall, and the cause of the remainder is unknown. This sample holds more than 95,000 clones; roughly 83% were observed only once. The ten largest clones capture under 45% of the sample. Sample: peripheral blood. These receptors all stem from a man in his forties or fifties with active or convalescent COVID-19.

The genes are TRBV12-5 and TRBJ1-2, with 8 positions matching TRBD1. V dropped 1 base and J dropped 5; count of bases not matched to a gene: 6. Germline values: CDR1 LGHNT, CDR2 FRNRAP. CDR3 length: 15 amino acids. The DNA for the CDR3 is TGTGCTAGTGGTTTGGCGACAGGGGCGGGATATGGCTACACCTTC. Translation gives CASGLATGAGYGYTF. The whole variable domain, filled in from reference TRBV12-5 and TRBJ1-2, reads DARVTQTPRHKVTEMGQEVTMRCQPILGHNTVFWYRQTMMQGLELLAYFRNRAPLDDSGMPKDRFSAEMPDATLATLKIQPSEPRDSAVYFCASGLATGAGYGYTFGSGTRLTVV.

The chain employs TRBV12-3 or TRBV12-4 and TRBJ1-5; 12 bases are shared with TRBD1. The V and J ends lost 8 bases and 7 bases, in that order; junction bases with no gene match: 3. The length of the CDR3 is 13 residues. CDR3 DNA sequence: TGTGCCAGCGCTGGGACAGGGGGCCAGCCCCAGCATTTT. Its protein is CASAGTGGQPQHF.

This chain connects TRBV3-1 (or the pseudogene TRBV3-2) to TRBJ1-2, with D possibly matching TRBD1 (5 bases). Between the trimmed V and J ends, which lost 0 bases and 7 bases, there was a span of 12 bases. CDR1 LGHDT and CDR2 YNNKEL come from the germline V gene (reference sequence). CDR3 length: 14 residues. CDR3 nucleotides: TGTGCCAGCAGCCAAGAGGCCAGGGCTGGTGGCTACACCTTC. This encodes CASSQEARAGGYTF.

The CDR3 nucleotides are TGCGCCAGCAGCATTCGACAGGATTCGGCCGGGGAGCTGTTTTTT. It encodes CASSIRQDSAGELFF. The chain joins TRBV5-1 to TRBJ2-2; a weak D match, TRBD1 (6 bases). V gave up 4 bases and J gave up 6 bases, with 16 bases separating them. This CDR3 contains 15 residues. Germline-derived CDR1 and CDR2 are SGHRS and YFSETQ.

The sample holds a few counts of this clone. The genes are TRBV21-1 and TRBJ1-3. TRBV21-1 is classified as a pseudogene. This CDR3 has 14 residues. CDR3 bases: TGTGCCCTGGCGGTGAGGGCGGCTGGAAACACCATATATTTT. The encoded protein is CALAVRAAGNTIYF.

CDR3: CASSFSSGGLQNEQFF. The CDR3 coding sequence is TGCGCCAGCAGCTTCAGTAGCGGGGGCCTACAGAATGAGCAGTTCTTC. The rearrangement uses TRBV5-1 and TRBJ2-1; 9 bases match TRBD2. Germline V gene data show CDR1 as SGHRS and CDR2 as YFSETQ. V lost 2 bases and J lost 7; bases outside the gene matches: 10. CDR3 length equals 16 residues.

The count of this clone is one. V usage is TRBV27 and J usage is TRBJ1-2; maybe TRBD1 (6 bases). The CDR3 is 14 residues long. The ends were cut back, 6 bases at V and 4 bases at J, with 15 bases in the middle. CDR1 is MNHEY and CDR2 is SMNVEV in the germline V gene (reference sequence). The CDR3 sequence: CASRLGGNLYGYTF. DNA of the CDR3: TGTGCCAGCAGACTAGGGGGAAACCTCTATGGCTACACCTTC.

This chain uses TRBV18 with TRBJ1-4; TRBD1 matches at 7 bases. This CDR3 contains 14 residues. V lost 2 bases to trimming and J lost 6 bases; unmatched junction nucleotides: 3. Germline V gene sequence: CDR1 KGHSH, CDR2 LQKENI. The CDR3 here is CASSPGQEDEKLFF. The CDR3 DNA is TGTGCCAGCTCACCAGGACAGGAAGATGAAAAACTGTTTTTT.

The sample holds one count of this clone. V usage is TRBV7-6 and J usage is TRBJ2-3, with a weak D call TRBD2 (6 bases). The length of the CDR3 is 14 residues. Germline V gives CDR1 SGHVS, CDR2 FNYEAQ. Deletions cut 5 bases from V and 6 bases from J, with 15 bases between. This CDR3 reads CASSPQSAGDTQYF. In nucleotides, the CDR3 is TGTGCCAGCAGCCCTCAATCCGCGGGGGATACGCAGTATTTT. Looking up the rest from reference TRBV7-6 and TRBJ2-3 gives the full variable domain: GAGVSQSPRYKVTKRGQDVALRCDPISGHVSLYWYRQALGQGPEFLTYFNYEAQQDKSGLPNDRFSAERPEGSISTLTIQRTEQRDSAMYRCASSPQSAGDTQYFGPGTRLTVL.

CDR3: CASTLGRGGLGMYGYTF. In nucleotides, the CDR3 is TGTGCCAGCACCTTAGGCCGCGGGGGATTAGGGATGTATGGCTACACCTTC. The chain recombines TRBV28 with TRBJ1-2; tentative D call: TRBD1 (5 bases). This CDR3 has 17 amino acids. The V end lost 7 bases, the J end lost 5 bases, and 26 bases lay between the germline ends. Germline V gives CDR1 MDHEN, CDR2 SYDVKM.

As to this clone: One end of the junction varies from germline; a read error may be responsible. V usage is TRBV7-9 and J usage is TRBJ1-4; weak D call: TRBD1 (5 bases). The length of the CDR3 is 15 residues. Germline V gene sequence: CDR1 SEHNR, CDR2 FQNEAQ (reference sequence). The CDR3 region is CASSLSTQGGEKLFF. CDR3 in DNA: TGTGCCAGCAGCCTCTCCACCCAGGGCGGTGAAAAGCTGTTTTTT.

This chain joins TRBV6-1 and TRBJ1-5, with TRBD1 as a possible D gene (6 bases). Trimming cost V 4 bases and J 5 bases, with 18 bases left between them. Per the germline V gene, CDR1 is MNHNS and CDR2 is SASEGT. The CDR3 length is 16 residues. DNA for the CDR3: TGTGCCAGCAGTGCACAGGCAGGGGTTGGGGATCAGCCCCAGCATTTT. Encoded protein: CASSAQAGVGDQPQHF.

The chain couples TRBV29-1 to TRBJ1-4; 8 positions agree with TRBD1. Germline assignment: CDR1 SQVTM and CDR2 ANQGSEA. V was pared by 7 bases and J by 7 bases, with 11 bases of the junction left unmatched. This CDR3 is built from 14 residues. The CDR3 here is CSASGGQGGEKLFF. Here the CDR3 DNA reads TGCAGCGCCAGCGGTGGACAGGGAGGTGAAAAACTGTTTTTT.

The chain has TRBV9 and TRBJ2-3; D not resolved. In germline, CDR1 is SGDLS, CDR2 YYNGEE. Deletions cut 3 bases from V and 0 bases from J, with 11 bases between. This CDR3 contains 15 residues. The CDR3 region has the DNA TGTGCCAGCAGCGCCTACTCATCTAGCACAGATACGCAGTATTTT. This codes for CASSAYSSSTDTQYF.

The CDR3 is CASSISTGRYEQYF. CDR3 nucleotides: TGTGCCAGTAGTATCAGCACGGGGAGATACGAGCAGTACTTC. The rearrangement joins TRBV19 to TRBJ2-7; tentative D call: TRBD2 (5 bases). Germline CDR1 LNHDA, CDR2 SQIVND (reference sequence). This CDR3 is built from 14 residues. V was pared by 3 bases and J by 4 bases, with 13 bases between.

This clone showed up just a few times. The chain recombines TRBV5-1 with TRBJ2-2; D is unclear. CDR3 length equals 12 residues. V lost 4 bases and J 3 bases, leaving 4 bases between the germline ends. Per the germline V gene, CDR1 is SGHRS and CDR2 is YFSETQ. The chain's CDR3 is CASSRDTGELFF. The CDR3 DNA reads as TGCGCCAGCAGCCGTGACACCGGGGAGCTGTTTTTT.

This clone came up many times. The chain uses TRBV28 and TRBJ1-1, with D tentatively TRBD1 (6 bases). CDR3 length: 15 residues. Germline CDR1 reads MDHEN; CDR2 reads SYDVKM. The V end lost 7 bases, the J end lost 0 bases, and 15 bases lay between the germline ends. CDR3 bases: TGTGCCAGCAATTCAGGGGTGGAATTGAACACTGAAGCTTTCTTT. As protein: CASNSGVELNTEAFF.

The chain joins TRBV3-1 (or the pseudogene TRBV3-2) to TRBJ1-2; 10 nucleotides match TRBD1. This CDR3 is 17 amino acids long. The germline V gene encodes CDR1 LGHDT and CDR2 YNNKEL (reference sequence). The trim removed 1 base at V and 5 bases at J, leaving 10 bases unmatched. The CDR3 sequence: CASSQATSGTGVYGYTF. The CDR3 region has the DNA TGTGCCAGCAGCCAAGCCACCTCCGGGACAGGGGTTTATGGCTACACCTTC.

J is TRBJ1-1 and V is TRBV2, with D hard to call. Trimming cost V 5 bases and J 2 bases, with 12 bases left between them. The CDR3 totals 14 residues. The germline CDR1 and CDR2 sequences are SNHLY and FYNNEI. CDR3 sequence (DNA): TGTGCCAGCAGTTACGGACTAGATAACACTGAAGCTTTCTTT. Protein sequence: CASSYGLDNTEAFF.

The V call is TRBV11-2, the J call TRBJ2-3; TRBD2 matches 9 bases. CDR1 SGHAT and CDR2 FQNNGV come from the germline V gene. V lost 3 bases to trimming and J lost 7 bases; unmatched junction nucleotides: 11. The CDR3 is 16 residues long. CDR3 protein: CASSLGGSGGKYTQYF. DNA for the CDR3: TGTGCCAGCAGCTTGGGTGGAAGCGGGGGGAAATATACGCAGTATTTT.

The chain employs TRBV5-1 and TRBJ2-3, with D unresolved. The CDR3 has 16 amino acids. V shed 0 bases and J shed 3 bases, with 14 bases lying between them. CDR1 SGHRS and CDR2 YFSETQ come from the germline V gene. The CDR3 sequence is CASSLAVVGVTDTQYF. CDR3 coding DNA: TGCGCCAGCAGCTTGGCCGTAGTAGGAGTGACAGATACGCAGTATTTT.

This clone was seen more than once but under ten times. The rearrangement links TRBV5-1 to TRBJ1-1; D remains ambiguous. The CDR3 contains 16 residues. V lost 4 bases, J lost 0 bases, and 16 bases lay in between. CDR1 and CDR2 (germline): SGHRS, YFSETQ. DNA of the CDR3: TGCGCCAGCAGCCGAGGTCAGGAGAGGGTGAACACTGAAGCTTTCTTT. Translating gives CASSRGQERVNTEAFF.

J is TRBJ2-7 and V is TRBV4-2; TRBD2 might be the D (6 bases). Trimming removed 5 bases at V and 6 bases at J, with 14 bases between. This CDR3 comprises 13 residues. The germline CDR1 and CDR2 sequences are LGHNA and YNFKEQ. This CDR3 reads CASSVNSEGEQYF. The CDR3 bases are TGTGCCAGCAGCGTAAACTCGGAGGGCGAGCAGTACTTC.

By share of the sample, this clone is medium-sized. This sequence joins TRBV15 and TRBJ2-5, with 9 bases matching TRBD2. The CDR3 runs to 13 residues. Trimming at V came to 8 bases and at J to 5 bases, leaving 6 bases not matched to a gene. Germline V gene data show CDR1 as LNHNV and CDR2 as YYDKDF (reference sequence). As DNA, the CDR3 is TGTGCCACCGGGTTCGCGGGAGGGGAGACCCAGTACTTC. Amino acids: CATGFAGGETQYF.